Listed below are T cell receptor beta chains from one sample, sequenced in a study of Ad26.COV2.S vaccination and SARS-CoV-2 variants. Repertoires were generated with immunoSEQ multiplex PCR, while TCRdb's copy carries only in-frame clones and drops some. The table has under 550,000 clones, around 90% seen once. The material sequenced was peripheral blood, taken in a trial of Ad26.COV2.S vaccine versus placebo. These receptors were taken from a person aged 18-60 years who received the Ad26.COV2.S COVID-19 vaccine or a placebo. Each CDR3 is given with its conserved first and last residue. Fields, in order: CDR3 length, D gene, J gene, clone size, V gene, CDR3 DNA, CDR3 protein. D genes are given only for firm matches. Clone size is shown for a subset of rows, as once, few, many or a class of expanded clone.

>14|NA|TRBJ2-1|NA|TRBV9
TGTGCCAGCAGCGTAGATCCAGACTACAATGAGCAGTTCTTC
CASSVDPDYNEQFF
>12|NA|TRBJ2-7|NA|TRBV7-9
TGTGCCAGCAGCTTATCGCGTTACGAGCAGTACTTC
CASSLSRYEQYF
>14|NA|TRBJ1-3|NA|TRBV3-1/TRBV3-2
TGTGCCAGCAGTGGGGTTAACTCTGGAAACACCATATATTTT
CASSGVNSGNTIYF
>14|NA|TRBJ2-1|NA|TRBV4-2
TGTGCCAGCAGCCAAGAGGGCCCCCGGAATGAGCAGTTCTTC
CASSQEGPRNEQFF
>18|NA|TRBJ2-5|few|TRBV11-2
TGTGCCAGCAGCCCCACTGCTGCCGGGCTGACGAGGCAAGAGACCCAGTACTTC
CASSPTAAGLTRQETQYF
>17|TRBD2|TRBJ2-3|once|TRBV3-1/TRBV3-2
TGTGCCAGCAGCCGAGGACTAGCGGGCCCTAGCACAGATACGCAGTATTTT
CASSRGLAGPSTDTQYF
>14|NA|TRBJ1-4|NA|TRBV7-2
TGTGCCAGCAGCTTAGGGGGGTTGGGTGAAAAACTGTTTTTT
CASSLGGLGEKLFF
>14|NA|TRBJ2-7|NA|TRBV14
TGTGCCAGCAGCCAGACCGGGAGCTTCTACGAGCAGTACTTC
CASSQTGSFYEQYF
>13|NA|TRBJ1-2|NA|TRBV28
TGTGCCAGCAGTTCGGGGGGTGTCTATGGCTACACCTTC
CASSSGGVYGYTF
>13|TRBD2|TRBJ2-3|NA|TRBV5-4
TGTGCCAGCCAAGGGCGGGAGACCGATACGCAGTATTTT
CASQGRETDTQYF
>12|NA|TRBJ2-7|NA|TRBV29-1
TGCAGCGTTCGGGCAGGCACCTACGAGCAGTACTTC
CSVRAGTYEQYF
>15|TRBD2|TRBJ2-7|NA|TRBV6-5
TGTGCCAGCAGTCTATCTTCGGGGACTAGCTACGAGCAGTACTTC
CASSLSSGTSYEQYF
>16|NA|TRBJ2-3|NA|TRBV28
TGTGCCAGCAGCCCCATACTTACGAGCGCCACAGATACGCAGTATTTT
CASSPILTSATDTQYF
>14|TRBD2|TRBJ2-7|NA|TRBV28
TGTGCCAGCAGTGTCACCGGGACTACCTTCGAGCAGTACTTC
CASSVTGTTFEQYF
>15|TRBD2|TRBJ2-1|NA|TRBV19
TGTGCCAGTAGTATGAGGCTAGCGGCAAACAATGAGCAGTTCTTC
CASSMRLAANNEQFF
>13|TRBD2|TRBJ2-7|NA|TRBV28
TGTGCCTCCGGACTAGCGATGCCCTACGAGCAGTACTTC
CASGLAMPYEQYF
>15|NA|TRBJ2-5|NA|TRBV5-6
TGTGCCAGCAGCTTGGGAGGTGCGGGCCAAGAGACCCAGTACTTC
CASSLGGAGQETQYF
>14|TRBD1|TRBJ2-7|NA|TRBV9
TGTGCCAGCAGCCTCTACGACAGGGGCTACGAGCAGTACTTC
CASSLYDRGYEQYF
>16|TRBD2|TRBJ2-6|NA|TRBV7-2
TGTGCCAGCAGTCGCGAGGGGACTAGCCGGGTCAACGTCCTGACTTTC
CASSREGTSRVNVLTF
>16|TRBD2|TRBJ2-1|NA|TRBV4-1
TGCGCCAGCAGCCAGATAGGACTAGCGGGTGGCAATGAGCAGTTCTTC
CASSQIGLAGGNEQFF
>14|NA|TRBJ1-5|NA|TRBV27
TGTGCCAGCAGTCCCGCTGGGTGGGATCAGCCCCAGCATTTT
CASSPAGWDQPQHF
>12|NA|TRBJ1-2|NA|TRBV2
TGTGCCAGCAGCCGCGACATATATGGCTACACCTTC
CASSRDIYGYTF
>18|TRBD2|TRBJ2-1|NA|TRBV30
TGTGCCTGGAGTGTTAGTCCGCCGGGGACTAGCGGTACCCAAGAGCAGTTCTTC
CAWSVSPPGTSGTQEQFF
>14|NA|TRBJ2-2|NA|TRBV28
TGTGCCAGCAGTTTTACACGGGGACTCGGGGAGCTGTTTTTT
CASSFTRGLGELFF
>18|NA|TRBJ2-3|NA|TRBV9
TGTGCCAGCAGCCCCAGCTCTGGTTGGGGCCGGAGCACAGATACGCAGTATTTT
CASSPSSGWGRSTDTQYF
>18|TRBD1|TRBJ1-2|NA|TRBV5-4
TGTGCCAGCAGCCCTACCGACAGGGCACTTGAAGCTAACTATGGCTACACCTTC
CASSPTDRALEANYGYTF
>14|NA|TRBJ2-7|NA|TRBV6-2/TRBV6-3
TGTGCCAGCAGTGTCCTCGCGGGAAGCTCCGAGCAGTACTTC
CASSVLAGSSEQYF
>14|NA|TRBJ1-5|NA|TRBV13
TGTGCCAGCAGCCCCGGACAGCGCGATCAGCCCCAGCATTTT
CASSPGQRDQPQHF
>15|TRBD2|TRBJ2-1|NA|TRBV5-1
TGCGCCAGCAGCTGGTTAGCGGGAGTTAAGGATGAGCAGTTCTTC
CASSWLAGVKDEQFF
>15|NA|TRBJ2-2|NA|TRBV7-6
TGTGCCAGCAGAGCCGGGGGATTCAACACCGGGGAGCTGTTTTTT
CASRAGGFNTGELFF
>14|TRBD1|TRBJ1-2|NA|TRBV5-1
TGCGCCAGCAGCACTGGACAGGCTCTATATGGCTACACCTTC
CASSTGQALYGYTF
>15|TRBD1|TRBJ2-3|NA|TRBV4-3
TGCGCCAGCAGCCTAGAGGGACAGGGATCAGATACGCAGTATTTT
CASSLEGQGSDTQYF
>15|TRBD2|TRBJ2-3|once|TRBV2
TGTGCCAGCAGTGAGCTAGCGGGAGTTATAGATACGCAGTATTTT
CASSELAGVIDTQYF
>14|NA|TRBJ1-2|NA|TRBV19
TGTGCCAGTAACCCGGGACGGACGATCTATGGCTACACCTTC
CASNPGRTIYGYTF
>16|NA|TRBJ2-1|NA|TRBV11-2
TGTGCCAGCAGCTTAGGCGGGTCAGCGGGTTACAATGAGCAGTTCTTC
CASSLGGSAGYNEQFF
>18|NA|TRBJ2-6|NA|TRBV21-1
TGTGCCAGCAGCAAAGTCAGCGGCAGACTCTCTGGGGCCAACGTCCTGACTTTC
CASSKVSGRLSGANVLTF
>12|NA|TRBJ1-5|NA|TRBV27
TGTGCCAGCGGACAGTTCAATCAGCCCCAGCATTTT
CASGQFNQPQHF
>15|TRBD2|TRBJ2-1|NA|TRBV5-4
TGTGCCAGCAGCTGGGTGGGGAGGGATACACAAGAGCAGTTCTTC
CASSWVGRDTQEQFF
>13|TRBD2|TRBJ2-7|NA|TRBV19
TGTGCCAGTAGTAAGGGACTAACCTACGAGCAGTACTTC
CASSKGLTYEQYF
>14|NA|TRBJ1-1|NA|TRBV19
TGTGCCAGTAGCGACAACTTCTTGAACACTGAAGCTTTCTTT
CASSDNFLNTEAFF
>11|NA|TRBJ2-5|NA|TRBV29-1
TGCAGCGCTCAAGGATCTGAGGCCCAGTACTTC
CSAQGSEAQYF
>15|TRBD2|TRBJ2-7|NA|TRBV18
TGTGCCAGCTCACCGGTGGGGGAGGGGTTCGACGAGCAGTACTTC
CASSPVGEGFDEQYF
>15|TRBD2|TRBJ2-7|NA|TRBV5-6
TGTGCCAGCAGCGCCGGACTAGCGGGATTCTACGAGCAGTACTTC
CASSAGLAGFYEQYF
>13|NA|TRBJ1-2|NA|TRBV7-2
TGTGCCAGCAGCGAAACAGGTTTGGGAGGCTACACCTTC
CASSETGLGGYTF
>13|NA|TRBJ1-4|NA|TRBV10-3
TGTGCCACCAAGGGCCGACAGGACGAAAAACTGTTTTTT
CATKGRQDEKLFF
>13|NA|TRBJ1-2|NA|TRBV2
TGTGCCAGCAGTGAAGGGAGTGGGTATGGCTACACCTTC
CASSEGSGYGYTF
>13|NA|TRBJ2-5|NA|TRBV9
TGTGCCAGCAGCTTGAGTCAGGAAGAGACCCAGTACTTC
CASSLSQEETQYF
>15|NA|TRBJ1-1|NA|TRBV2
TGTGCCAGCAGTGAGATGAGGGGTGGCGGCACTGAAGCTTTCTTT
CASSEMRGGGTEAFF
>13|NA|TRBJ1-3|NA|TRBV24-1
TGTGCCACCAGTATGGGGGGAGTGAACACCATATATTTT
CATSMGGVNTIYF